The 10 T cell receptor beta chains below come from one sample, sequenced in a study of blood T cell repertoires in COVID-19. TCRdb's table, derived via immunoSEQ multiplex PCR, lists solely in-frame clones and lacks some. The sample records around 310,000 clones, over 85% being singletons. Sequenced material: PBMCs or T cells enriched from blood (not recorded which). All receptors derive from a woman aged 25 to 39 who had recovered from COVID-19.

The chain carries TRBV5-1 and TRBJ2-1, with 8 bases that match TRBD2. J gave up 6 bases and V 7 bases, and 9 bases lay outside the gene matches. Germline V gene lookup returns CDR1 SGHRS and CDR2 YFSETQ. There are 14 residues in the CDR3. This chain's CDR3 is CASGTGLGPNEQFF. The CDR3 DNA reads TGCGCCAGCGGCACGGGACTAGGTCCCAATGAGCAGTTCTTC.

The chain's CDR3 is CASSLSQAIYEQYF. The CDR3 DNA reads TGTGCCAGCAGCTTATCGCAGGCGATTTACGAGCAGTACTTC. V gene TRBV11-2 combines with J gene TRBJ2-7; D is undetermined. The CDR3 sequence is 14 residues long. Germline loops: CDR1 SGHAT, CDR2 FQNNGV. The germline V and J ends were trimmed by 2 bases and 4 bases, with 12 bases remaining between them.

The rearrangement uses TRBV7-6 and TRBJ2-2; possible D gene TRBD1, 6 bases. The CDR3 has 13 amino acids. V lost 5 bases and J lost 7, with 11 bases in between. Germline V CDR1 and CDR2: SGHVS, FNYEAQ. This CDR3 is CASSRRTDGELFF. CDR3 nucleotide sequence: TGTGCCAGCAGCCGGAGGACAGACGGGGAGCTGTTTTTT.

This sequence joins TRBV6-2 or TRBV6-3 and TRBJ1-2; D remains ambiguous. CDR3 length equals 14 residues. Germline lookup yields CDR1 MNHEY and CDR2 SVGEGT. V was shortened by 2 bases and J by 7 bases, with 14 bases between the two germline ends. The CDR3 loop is CASSYPSGRGGYTF. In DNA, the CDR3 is TGTGCCAGCAGTTACCCAAGCGGGCGGGGTGGCTACACCTTC.

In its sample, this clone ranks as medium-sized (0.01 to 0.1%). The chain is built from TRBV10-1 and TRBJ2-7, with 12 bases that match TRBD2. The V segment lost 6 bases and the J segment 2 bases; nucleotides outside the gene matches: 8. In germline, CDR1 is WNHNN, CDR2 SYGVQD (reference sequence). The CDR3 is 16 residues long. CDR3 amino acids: CASRSQTSGRTYEQYF. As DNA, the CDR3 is TGCGCCAGCAGATCTCAAACTAGCGGGAGGACCTACGAGCAGTACTTC.

The CDR3 protein is CASSGQGYEQYF. The CDR3, as DNA: TGTGCCAGCAGTGGACAGGGGTACGAGCAGTACTTC. The chain employs TRBV27 and TRBJ2-7; 9 nucleotides line up with TRBD1. The CDR3 contains 12 residues. CDR1 and CDR2 (germline): MNHEY, SMNVEV (reference sequence). The V and J ends lost 5 bases and 4 bases, in that order; junction bases with no gene match: 0.

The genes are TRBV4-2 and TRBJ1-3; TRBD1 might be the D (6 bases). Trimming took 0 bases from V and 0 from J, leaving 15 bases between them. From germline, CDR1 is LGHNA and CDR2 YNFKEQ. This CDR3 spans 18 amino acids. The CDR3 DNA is TGTGCCAGCAGCCAAGATCAGGACAGTTCTTTCTCTGGAAACACCATATATTTT. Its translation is CASSQDQDSSFSGNTIYF.

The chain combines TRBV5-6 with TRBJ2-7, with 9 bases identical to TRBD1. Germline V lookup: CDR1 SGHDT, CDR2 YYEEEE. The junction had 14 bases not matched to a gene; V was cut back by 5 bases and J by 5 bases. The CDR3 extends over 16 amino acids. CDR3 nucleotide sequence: TGTGCCAGCAGACCTACACCGGGACAGGGTTGGGACGAGCAGTACTTC. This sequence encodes CASRPTPGQGWDEQYF.

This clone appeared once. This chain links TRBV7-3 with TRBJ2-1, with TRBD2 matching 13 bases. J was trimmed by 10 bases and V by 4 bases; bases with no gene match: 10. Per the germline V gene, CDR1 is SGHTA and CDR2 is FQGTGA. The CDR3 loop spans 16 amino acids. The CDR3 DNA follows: TGTGCCAGCAGCTCCTATGGACTAGCGGGAGTTGGGGAGCAGTTCTTC. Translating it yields CASSSYGLAGVGEQFF.

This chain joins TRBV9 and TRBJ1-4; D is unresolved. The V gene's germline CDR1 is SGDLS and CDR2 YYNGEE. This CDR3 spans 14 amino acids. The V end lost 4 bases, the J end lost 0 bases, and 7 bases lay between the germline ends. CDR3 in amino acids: CASSLTTTNEKLFF. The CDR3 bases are TGTGCCAGCAGCTTGACAACAACTAATGAAAAACTGTTTTTT.